What follows are 25 T cell receptor beta chains derived from one specimen sequenced in a study of beta chain features in type 1 diabetes. Isolated RNA was reverse transcribed in full, so expressed TCRB transcripts were sequenced. Some clones are missing from TCRdb's copy, which holds only in-frame ones; the method was immunoSEQ multiplex PCR. The sample carries about 400,000 clones, 10% to 15% recorded once. Sequencing was performed on naive CD4+ T cells from blood. Source of these receptors: a man younger than 35 in good health.

This clone was observed a handful of times. This sample includes further DNA sequences coding for the same CDR3. The chain couples TRBV2 to TRBJ2-7; D gene unclear. The CDR3 runs to 12 residues. CDR1 is SNHLY and CDR2 is FYNNEI in the germline V gene. V was clipped by 2 bases and J by 2 bases, with 4 bases between them. The CDR3 here is CASSESAYEQYF. DNA of the CDR3: TGTGCCAGCAGTGAATCTGCCTACGAGCAGTACTTC.

This clone occurred a few times. The same CDR3 can be traced to other DNA sequences in this sample. The chain combines TRBV7-3 with TRBJ2-1; D gene ambiguous. Germline V gene lookup returns CDR1 SGHTA and CDR2 FQGTGA. V was trimmed by 5 bases and J by 0 bases, leaving 11 bases between them. The CDR3 extends over 15 amino acids. The CDR3 is CASSLRSGSYNEQFF. For the CDR3, the DNA is TGTGCCAGCAGCCTTCGTTCCGGCTCCTACAATGAGCAGTTCTTC.

This clone has a handful of counts. The V call is TRBV6-5, the J call TRBJ1-2; D not certain. Trimming removed 6 bases from V and 0 bases from J, with 8 bases in between. The germline V gene encodes CDR1 MNHEY and CDR2 SVGAGI. CDR3 length: 13 residues. The DNA of the CDR3 is TGTGCCAGCAGCGAGCGGGCTAACTATGGCTACACCTTC. It codes for CASSERANYGYTF.

This clone was picked up a small number of times. CDR3 bases: TGCGCCAGCAGCTTGGACAGGGGACAAGGCTACACCTTC. This sequence encodes CASSLDRGQGYTF. The genes are TRBV5-1 and TRBJ1-2, with 7 bases lining up with TRBD1. The CDR3 spans 13 residues. With 0 bases clipped from V and 8 bases from J, the junction kept 4 bases outside the gene matches. Germline CDR1 and CDR2: SGHRS and YFSETQ. Supplemented by reference TRBV5-1 and TRBJ1-2, the full variable domain reads KAGVTQTPRYLIKTRGQQVTLSCSPISGHRSVSWYQQTPGQGLQFLFEYFSETQRNKGNFPGRFSGRQFSNSRSEMNVSTLELGDSALYLCASSLDRGQGYTFGSGTRLTVV.

The chain is built from TRBV10-3 and TRBJ2-2; D assignment may be TRBD1 or TRBD2 (9 bases each). The V and J ends lost 2 bases and 6 bases respectively, with 34 bases between them. The length of the CDR3 is 22 residues. Germline CDR1 and CDR2: ENHRY and SYGVKD. The CDR3, as DNA: TGTGCCATCAGTGAGCCGAGCCGGGACAGGGCAGGTAGCGGGAGTGTCCCCGGGGAGCTGTTTTTT. This translates into CAISEPSRDRAGSGSVPGELFF.

The chain joins TRBV21-1 to TRBJ2-4; TRBD1 is the table's D call and was not checked against the DNA. TRBV21-1 is a pseudogene. This CDR3 comprises 20 residues. The CDR3 DNA is TGTGCCAGCAGCAAAGTCGTGGGGGATACAGGGAGCCGGGACAAAAACATTCAGTACTTC. Translating gives CASSKVVGDTGSRDKNIQYF.

The chain links TRBV7-6 to TRBJ2-1, with 12 bases fitting TRBD2. Germline V gene data show CDR1 as SGHVS and CDR2 as FNYEAQ. This CDR3 contains 14 residues. Trimming cost V 5 bases and J 9 bases; bases outside gene matches: 5. This CDR3 reads CASSPGLAGSEQFF. Here the CDR3 DNA reads TGTGCCAGCAGCCCCGGACTAGCGGGAAGTGAGCAGTTCTTC.

The chain combines TRBV27 with TRBJ2-7, with 8 positions matching TRBD1. V shed 4 bases and J 2 bases; nucleotides not matched to a gene: 7. The CDR3 totals 15 residues. Germline loops: CDR1 MNHEY, CDR2 SMNVEV (reference sequence). CDR3 protein: CASSSDRAFTYEQYF. CDR3 sequence (DNA): TGTGCCAGCAGTTCGGACAGGGCCTTCACCTACGAGCAGTACTTC.

This clone was observed a handful of times. V usage is TRBV29-1 and J usage is TRBJ2-3; TRBD1 might be the D (6 bases). This CDR3 has 13 amino acids. Germline-derived CDR1 and CDR2 are SQVTM and ANQGSEA. Deletions cut 3 bases from V and 6 bases from J, with 13 bases between. The chain's CDR3 is CSVDQGGSDTQYF. The CDR3 nucleotides read TGCAGCGTTGATCAAGGGGGTTCGGATACGCAGTATTTT.

This clone appeared a few times. The genes are TRBV19 and TRBJ1-2; 10 bases agree with TRBD1. The CDR3 sequence is 15 residues long. V lost 10 bases and J lost 2; bases outside the gene matches: 10. From germline, CDR1 is LNHDA and CDR2 SQIVND (reference sequence). CDR3: CAIGRPGQGNYGYTF. For the CDR3, the DNA is TGTGCCATTGGCCGCCCGGGACAGGGGAACTATGGCTACACCTTC.

This chain links TRBV9 with TRBJ2-3; 8 bases are shared with TRBD2. The germline V gene has CDR1 SGDLS and CDR2 YYNGEE. V shed 2 bases and J 0 bases; nucleotides not matched to a gene: 8. This CDR3 spans 17 amino acids. The CDR3 loop reads CASSVGVSGTSTDTQYF. The CDR3 DNA reads as TGTGCCAGCAGCGTGGGGGTTAGCGGGACTAGCACAGATACGCAGTATTTT. Supplemented by reference TRBV9 and TRBJ2-3, the full variable domain reads DSGVTQTPKHLITATGQRVTLRCSPRSGDLSVYWYQQSLDQGLQFLIQYYNGEERAKGNILERFSAQQFPDLHSELNLSSLELGDSALYFCASSVGVSGTSTDTQYFGPGTRLTVL.

V and J are TRBV2 and TRBJ1-1, with a tentative D call TRBD1 (5 bases). V was trimmed by 6 bases and J by 4 bases, leaving 15 bases between them. Looked up from germline, CDR1 is SNHLY and CDR2 is FYNNEI. The CDR3 extends over 14 amino acids. The chain's CDR3 is CASSSVGQGTEAFF. CDR3 nucleotides: TGTGCCAGCAGCTCAGTTGGGCAGGGCACTGAAGCTTTCTTT.

The V call is TRBV6-5, the J call TRBJ1-1, with TRBD1 identical over 7 bases. J lost 4 bases, V lost 6 bases, and 8 bases had no gene match. The CDR3 totals 14 residues. The germline V gene has CDR1 MNHEY and CDR2 SVGAGI. The CDR3 spells CASRKGGAVTEAFF. In nucleotides, the CDR3 is TGTGCCAGCAGAAAAGGGGGCGCGGTCACTGAAGCTTTCTTT.

V usage is TRBV19 and J usage is TRBJ1-4; no firm D call. The germline V gene has CDR1 LNHDA and CDR2 SQIVND (reference sequence). V lost 3 bases and J lost 2, with 10 bases in between. The CDR3 spans 15 residues. The CDR3 DNA reads TGTGCCAGTAGTATTGCGGCCCGGACTAATGAAAAACTGTTTTTT. This translates into CASSIAARTNEKLFF.

As DNA, the CDR3 is TGTGCCAGCGGCAGAAGACTAGCGGGAACCTCAGATACGCAGTATTTT. Protein sequence: CASGRRLAGTSDTQYF. The chain carries TRBV5-4 and TRBJ2-3, with 11 bases matching TRBD2. V lost 7 bases, J lost 4 bases, and 11 bases stayed unmatched. Germline-derived CDR1 and CDR2 are SGHNT and YYREEE (reference sequence). The CDR3 sequence is 16 residues long. Variable domain in full (rest from reference TRBV5-4 and TRBJ2-3): ETGVTQSPTHLIKTRGQQVTLRCSSQSGHNTVSWYQQALGQGPQFIFQYYREEENGRGNFPPRFSGLQFPNYSSELNVNALELDDSALYLCASGRRLAGTSDTQYFGPGTRLTVL.

The chain carries TRBV5-1 and TRBJ2-3; 7 bases agree with TRBD2. This CDR3 is built from 15 residues. Trimming at V came to 1 base and at J to 5 bases, leaving 7 bases not matched to a gene. Looked up from germline, CDR1 is SGHRS and CDR2 is YFSETQ. CDR3 nucleotides: TGCGCCAGCAGCTTGTTTGCAGGGAGGGTAGATACGCAGTATTTT. It translates to CASSLFAGRVDTQYF.

This clone showed up just a few times. This chain links TRBV11-2 with TRBJ2-2, with TRBD2 as a possible D gene (6 bases). Germline V gene sequence: CDR1 SGHAT, CDR2 FQNNGV. This CDR3 has 13 amino acids. The V gene lost 11 bases and the J gene lost 5 bases, with 15 bases spanning the gap. CDR3 protein: CAGTSLRTGELFF. The CDR3 DNA reads TGTGCCGGAACTAGCCTTAGAACCGGGGAGCTGTTTTTT. The variable domain in full, with the rest retrieved from reference TRBV11-2 and TRBJ2-2, is EAGVAQSPRYKIIEKRQSVAFWCNPISGHATLYWYQQILGQGPKLLIQFQNNGVVDDSQLPKDRFSAERLKGVDSTLKIQPAKLEDSAVYLCAGTSLRTGELFFGEGSRLTVL.

This clone was seen only a few times. This chain uses TRBV28 with TRBJ2-7; D possibly corresponds to TRBD2 (7 bases). Between the trimmed V and J ends, which lost 5 bases and 2 bases, there was a span of 10 bases. The length of the CDR3 is 13 residues. In germline, CDR1 is MDHEN, CDR2 SYDVKM. The CDR3 region is CASSPGGPYEQYF. The CDR3, as DNA: TGTGCCAGCAGTCCGGGGGGCCCCTACGAGCAGTACTTC.

This clone was seen only a few times. V and J are TRBV7-8 and TRBJ2-7; 9 bases are shared with TRBD2. The junction had 9 bases not matched to a gene; V was cut back by 0 bases and J by 3 bases. The CDR3 sequence is 17 residues long. Germline V gene sequence: CDR1 SGHVS, CDR2 FQNEAQ. The CDR3 reads CASSLAQLGSGSYEQYF. Here the CDR3 DNA reads TGTGCCAGCAGCTTAGCGCAGTTGGGTAGCGGGAGCTACGAGCAGTACTTC.

This rearrangement joins TRBV10-3 to TRBJ2-6, with D possibly TRBD2 on 6 matching bases. The V end lost 4 bases, the J end lost 0 bases, and 16 bases lay between the germline ends. This CDR3 contains 18 residues. CDR1 is ENHRY and CDR2 is SYGVKD in the germline V gene. The DNA for the CDR3 is TGTGCCATCAGTGCGGGACTTAACGGAGACTCTGGGGCCAACGTCCTGACTTTC. Translated: CAISAGLNGDSGANVLTF.

V and J are TRBV4-2 and TRBJ2-3, with 11 bases matching TRBD2. There are 18 residues in the CDR3. Trimming cost V 4 bases and J 0 bases; bases outside gene matches: 9. The V gene's germline CDR1 is LGHNA and CDR2 YNFKEQ. CDR3 bases: TGTGCCAGCAGCCGGGAGACTAGCGGGACCTCTAGCACAGATACGCAGTATTTT. It translates to CASSRETSGTSSTDTQYF.

This clone was counted between two and nine times. V and J are TRBV7-8 and TRBJ2-7; D not certain. The CDR3 covers 15 residues. Deletions cut 4 bases from V and 3 bases from J, with 16 bases between. Germline V gene data show CDR1 as SGHVS and CDR2 as FQNEAQ. In DNA, the CDR3 is TGTGCCAGCAGCTCCCCTAGGCAAACCCTCTACGAGCAGTACTTC. Translated, it gives CASSSPRQTLYEQYF.

This clone was seen a few times. V usage is TRBV9 and J usage is TRBJ2-1, with D perhaps TRBD2 (7 bases). Germline V gene data show CDR1 as SGDLS and CDR2 as YYNGEE. V was shortened by 0 bases and J by 0 bases, with 22 bases between the two germline ends. The CDR3 is made up of 20 amino acids. In DNA, the CDR3 is TGTGCCAGCAGCGTAGGCCCGGGGGGCCTAGCTTTCAGCTCCTACAATGAGCAGTTCTTC. It encodes CASSVGPGGLAFSSYNEQFF.

The rearrangement uses TRBV5-4 and TRBJ1-1; D is ambiguous. Between the trimmed V and J ends, which lost 0 bases and 1 base, there was a span of 7 bases. The CDR3 spans 14 residues. Germline assignment: CDR1 SGHNT and CDR2 YYREEE (reference sequence). CDR3 DNA: TGTGCCAGCAGCTTGGTAGGGAGGAACACTGAAGCTTTCTTT. Residues: CASSLVGRNTEAFF.

This clone was counted a few times. The V gene is TRBV5-4, the J gene TRBJ2-3; 8 positions agree with TRBD2. The CDR3 is made up of 16 amino acids. V gave up 0 bases and J gave up 0 bases; unmatched junction bases: 3. Germline loops: CDR1 SGHNT, CDR2 YYREEE (reference sequence). In DNA, the CDR3 is TGTGCCAGCAGCTTGGCCAAGCGGGGGAGCACAGATACGCAGTATTTT. Protein product: CASSLAKRGSTDTQYF.